Detailed here is one TCR beta chain. What it recognizes is unknown. These data belong to a study of T cell responses to AZD1222 COVID-19 vaccine. Study-level points and caveats: Repertoires were obtained only post-peak T cell response. The span of vaccine-associated CD4 TCRs extended across spike, with dominance at 160-218 and 743-854. The reported proportion of spike-specific TCRs targeting unmutated variant regions was nearly half. With two AZD1222 doses given, Spike-specific TCR breadth and depth both rose.

After removal of 7 bases from V and 2 bases from J, the junction contained 15 bases not matched to a gene. The CDR3 runs 17 residues. CDR1 and CDR2 from the germline V gene are MDHEN and SYDVKM. Assay: immunoSEQ multiplex PCR; the TCRdb copy retains only in-frame clones and omits some. The repertoire holds about 84,000 clones, 85% to 95% seen once, with roughly 10% in the top ten. V usage is TRBV28 and J usage is TRBJ2-7; 9 nucleotides agree with TRBD1. The receptor comes from an adult who received the AZD1222 COVID-19 vaccine. The specimen comprised peripheral blood, sampled 28 days after the second AZD1222 dose. CDR3 coding DNA: TGTGCCAGCACCTTTTATGCGGTGGGACAGGGAACCTACGAGCAGTACTTC. It yields the protein CASTFYAVGQGTYEQYF.